The TCR beta chain described here comes from a study of technical replicates of blood from a few donors. The junction had 3 bases not matched to a gene; V was cut back by 4 bases and J by 3 bases. The CDR3 extends over 15 amino acids. Germline CDR1 LNHDA, CDR2 SQIVND (reference sequence). Here immunoSEQ multiplex PCR was the method, and the copy in TCRdb shows in-frame clones only, minus some. The table includes about 14,000 clones, about 85% detected once. This TCR derives from a human donor in good health. The sequencing sample was made of PBMCs. The V and J genes are TRBV19 and TRBJ2-1; 10 nucleotides align to TRBD2. The CDR3 sequence: CASSKREGLYNEQFF. The CDR3 region has the DNA TGTGCCAGTAGTAAGCGGGAGGGCCTCTACAATGAGCAGTTCTTC.